Shown below are 32 T cell receptor beta chains from a single sample sequenced in a study of blood T cell repertoires in COVID-19. Assay: immunoSEQ multiplex PCR; the TCRdb copy retains only in-frame clones and omits some. The table shows approximately 170,000 clones, with approximately 81% occurring only once. Sequenced input: PBMCs or T cells enriched from blood (not recorded which). The source of these receptors is a woman aged 45-65 years who had recovered from COVID-19.

This rearrangement joins TRBV28 to TRBJ1-2; tentative D call: TRBD1 (6 bases). The CDR3 consists of 14 residues. V was pared by 7 bases and J by 3 bases, with 15 bases between. Germline CDR1 reads MDHEN; CDR2 reads SYDVKM. The DNA for the CDR3 is TGTGCCAGCAACTTAGGATCAGGGGACTATGGCTACACCTTC. Amino acids: CASNLGSGDYGYTF.

The genes are TRBV7-8 and TRBJ2-5, with 8 bases matching TRBD2. Per the germline V gene, CDR1 is SGHVS and CDR2 is FQNEAQ. This CDR3 comprises 14 residues. Germline trimming cut 5 bases from V and 1 base from J; bases unmatched to any gene: 3. The CDR3 loop is CASSPGTSQETQYF. The CDR3 bases are TGTGCCAGCAGCCCTGGGACTAGCCAAGAGACCCAGTACTTC. Together with reference TRBV7-8 and TRBJ2-5, the CDR3 gives the full variable domain: GAGVSQSPRYKVAKRGQDVALRCDPISGHVSLFWYQQALGQGPEFLTYFQNEAQLDKSGLPSDRFFAERPEGSVSTLKIQRTQQEDSAVYLCASSPGTSQETQYFGPGTRLLVL.

This chain uses TRBV23-1 with TRBJ1-1; D remains unclear. TRBV23-1 is known as an ORF, though its function is uncertain. The CDR3 is 11 amino acids. Trimming removed 7 bases from V and 7 bases from J, with 10 bases in between. The CDR3 DNA is TGCGCCAGCATTCCGGTGAGTGAAGCTTTCTTT. This translates into CASIPVSEAFF.

The chain carries TRBV12-3 or TRBV12-4 and TRBJ2-1, with D tentatively TRBD1 (5 bases). There are 13 residues in the CDR3. Trimming pared 3 bases from V and 8 bases from J, leaving 11 bases between. The CDR3 DNA reads as TGTGCCAGCAGTTTTGGCAGGGTCGATGAGCAGTTCTTC. It translates to CASSFGRVDEQFF.

The chain carries TRBV2 and TRBJ1-1, with D perhaps matching TRBD1 (5 bases). The V gene lost 3 bases and the J gene lost 9 bases, with 20 bases spanning the gap. CDR1 and CDR2 from the germline V gene are SNHLY and FYNNEI. CDR3 length: 15 amino acids. DNA of the CDR3: TGTGCCAGCAGTGAGCAGCATGGGAGGGGAGCCAAAGCTTTCTTT. Its protein product is CASSEQHGRGAKAFF.

The chain joins TRBV5-4 to TRBJ2-7; D not certain. V dropped 2 bases and J dropped 2 bases, with 11 bases sitting between them. Germline V gene lookup returns CDR1 SGHNT and CDR2 YYREEE (reference sequence). This CDR3 region has 14 residues. The CDR3 DNA reads TGTGCCAGCAGCTTCGATTCTGGCCCCTACGAGCAGTACTTC. It specifies CASSFDSGPYEQYF.

The chain is built from TRBV4-2 and TRBJ1-6; 7 bases map to TRBD1. Germline CDR1 reads LGHNA; CDR2 reads YNFKEQ. This CDR3 has 16 residues. V lost 0 bases and J lost 9; bases outside the gene matches: 8. The CDR3 region is CASSQDATGATSPLHF. The CDR3, as DNA: TGTGCCAGCAGCCAAGATGCTACAGGGGCAACTTCACCCCTCCACTTT.

The chain has TRBV19 and TRBJ2-1, with 10 bases matching TRBD2. The CDR3 has 18 amino acids. Germline loops: CDR1 LNHDA, CDR2 SQIVND (reference sequence). V lost 0 bases to trimming and J lost 5 bases; unmatched junction nucleotides: 10. The CDR3 DNA reads TGTGCCAGTAGTATAGATACCCCCTTACTAGCGGGAAACAATGAGCAGTTCTTC. Translating it yields CASSIDTPLLAGNNEQFF. The full variable domain, completed using reference TRBV19 and TRBJ2-1, is DGGITQSPKYLFRKEGQNVTLSCEQNLNHDAMYWYRQDPGQGLRLIYYSQIVNDFQKGDIAEGYSVSREKKESFPLTVTSAQKNPTAFYLCASSIDTPLLAGNNEQFFGPGTRLTVL.

This clone was counted a few times. The chain links TRBV18 to TRBJ1-2; possibly TRBD1 for D (5 bases). The CDR3 has 17 amino acids. Per the germline V gene, CDR1 is KGHSH and CDR2 is LQKENI. V was shortened by 3 bases and J by 2 bases, with 19 bases between the two germline ends. CDR3 DNA: TGTGCCAGCTCACCGCAGCAGTCGGCAGGGCTCAACTATGGCTACACCTTC. Its translation: CASSPQQSAGLNYGYTF.

The chain combines TRBV6-5 with TRBJ1-5; D is undetermined. The CDR3 has 14 amino acids. The V end was cut by 4 bases, the J end by 2 bases, with 9 bases between. Germline loops: CDR1 MNHEY, CDR2 SVGAGI. The CDR3 DNA reads as TGTGCCAGCAGTTCCCCGGGTGGCAATCAGCCCCAGCATTTT. Translation gives CASSSPGGNQPQHF.

This clone has just a few counts. V is TRBV19 and J is TRBJ1-5; D ambiguous. The CDR3 runs 13 residues. V gave up 3 bases and J gave up 7 bases, with 10 bases separating them. CDR1 is LNHDA, CDR2 SQIVND, per germline (reference sequence). CDR3 residues: CASSMSRGQPQHF. In DNA, the CDR3 is TGTGCCAGTAGTATGAGCCGAGGGCAGCCCCAGCATTTT.

V is TRBV5-1 and J is TRBJ1-6; 10 bases are a match to TRBD1. This CDR3 spans 16 amino acids. Trimming at V came to 4 bases and at J to 10 bases, leaving 11 bases not matched to a gene. Germline CDR1 is SGHRS and CDR2 is YFSETQ. CDR3 bases: TGCGCCAGCAGCCTGGGGACAGGGGCCTACATCTCACCCCTCCACTTT. This gives the protein CASSLGTGAYISPLHF. Full variable domain (missing parts from reference TRBV5-1 and TRBJ1-6): KAGVTQTPRYLIKTRGQQVTLSCSPISGHRSVSWYQQTPGQGLQFLFEYFSETQRNKGNFPGRFSGRQFSNSRSEMNVSTLELGDSALYLCASSLGTGAYISPLHFGNGTRLTVT.

This clone has a handful of counts. At the DNA level, this CDR3 is encoded by other sequences in the same sample as well. The V call is TRBV19, the J call TRBJ1-2; possible D gene TRBD1, 6 bases. With 5 bases removed from V and 5 bases from J, the gap between germline ends came to 6 bases. This CDR3 spans 11 amino acids. The V gene's germline CDR1 is LNHDA and CDR2 SQIVND (reference sequence). CDR3 nucleotide sequence: TGTGCCAGTAGTCAGGGGTATGGCTACACCTTC. Its translation: CASSQGYGYTF.

The chain is built from TRBV7-3 and TRBJ2-5, with D hard to call. This CDR3 is 13 amino acids long. V gave up 0 bases and J gave up 5 bases, with 7 bases separating them. Germline V lookup: CDR1 SGHTA, CDR2 FQGTGA. DNA of the CDR3: TGTGCCAGCAGCTTAACTACCCGGGAGACCCAGTACTTC. The encoded protein is CASSLTTRETQYF.

This clone was detected many times. The chain recombines TRBV7-9 with TRBJ2-1; 13 positions agree with TRBD2. Germline assignment: CDR1 SEHNR and CDR2 FQNEAQ (reference sequence). This CDR3 has 15 amino acids. Germline trimming cut 0 bases from V and 7 bases from J; bases unmatched to any gene: 0. CDR3 DNA: TGTGCCAGCAGCTTAGCGACTAGCGGGAGGAATGAGCAGTTCTTC. Translated: CASSLATSGRNEQFF.

This clone was picked up one time. This chain links TRBV7-9 with TRBJ2-2; 9 bases match TRBD1. The trim removed 4 bases at V and 5 bases at J, leaving 8 bases unmatched. The CDR3 runs to 16 residues. Looked up from germline, CDR1 is SEHNR and CDR2 is FQNEAQ (reference sequence). In DNA, the CDR3 is TGTGCCAGCAGCTCGGGGGGACAGGGAAGGACCGGGGAGCTGTTTTTT. Amino acids: CASSSGGQGRTGELFF.

V and J are TRBV5-1 and TRBJ2-1, with 7 bases lining up with TRBD1. Germline V lookup: CDR1 SGHRS, CDR2 YFSETQ. V trimming: 1 base; J trimming: 6 bases; junction bases outside the gene matches: 7. The CDR3 totals 15 residues. CDR3 nucleotides: TGCGCCAGCAGCTTGATAGGGGGCAAGGTCAATGAGCAGTTCTTC. Translated, it gives CASSLIGGKVNEQFF.

V is TRBV6-2 or TRBV6-3 and J is TRBJ2-1; TRBD1 agrees at 8 bases. Per germline, CDR1 MNHEY and CDR2 SVGEGT. Losses at the gene ends were 0 bases for V and 9 bases for J; bases not matched to a gene: 7. The CDR3 runs 15 residues. The CDR3 nucleotides read TGTGCCAGCAGTTACTCCCAGGGACAGGTGGGTGAGCAGTTCTTC. It translates to CASSYSQGQVGEQFF.

The chain combines TRBV18 with TRBJ2-7, with TRBD1 matching over 7 bases. Unmatched junction bases numbered 2, after V lost 6 bases and J lost 3 bases. This CDR3 region has 12 residues. Germline lookup yields CDR1 KGHSH and CDR2 LQKENI. CDR3 region: CASSGTDYEQYF. The CDR3 region has the DNA TGTGCCAGCTCCGGGACAGACTACGAGCAGTACTTC. Supplemented by reference TRBV18 and TRBJ2-7, the full variable domain reads NAGVMQNPRHLVRRRGQEARLRCSPMKGHSHVYWYRQLPEEGLKFMVYLQKENIIDESGMPKERFSAEFPKEGPSILRIQQVVRGDSAAYFCASSGTDYEQYFGPGTRLTVT.

This chain joins TRBV5-4 and TRBJ1-3; TRBD1 aligns across 11 bases. The germline V gene encodes CDR1 SGHNT and CDR2 YYREEE (reference sequence). V lost 4 bases and J lost 1; bases outside the gene matches: 4. The length of the CDR3 is 16 residues. CDR3 residues: CASSVGQGVSGNTIYF. In DNA form, the CDR3 reads TGTGCCAGCAGCGTGGGACAGGGGGTTTCTGGAAACACCATATATTTT.

The table lists this clone with a few counts. The chain employs TRBV19 and TRBJ2-3, with 7 bases matching TRBD2. The V and J ends lost 9 bases and 0 bases, in that order; junction bases with no gene match: 9. From germline, CDR1 is LNHDA and CDR2 SQIVND (reference sequence). The CDR3 extends over 15 amino acids. CDR3 protein: CASRQAGISTDTQYF. The CDR3 DNA reads TGTGCCAGCCGCCAAGCGGGGATAAGCACAGATACGCAGTATTTT.

Details on this clone: Its ends do not fully match the called genes, so a read error is possible. The rearrangement uses TRBV7-7 and TRBJ2-5; the match to TRBD1 covers 12 bases. Germline CDR1 and CDR2: SSHAT and FNYEAQ (reference sequence). The CDR3 totals 15 residues. Here the CDR3 reads CASSLGTGGGETQYF. The CDR3 coding sequence is TGTGCTAGCAGCTTAGGGACAGGGGGCGGTGAGACCCAGTACTTC.

The chain links TRBV10-3 to TRBJ1-2, with TRBD1 matching over 7 bases. The CDR3 length is 18 residues. Germline V lookup: CDR1 ENHRY, CDR2 SYGVKD. J was trimmed by 0 bases and V by 3 bases; bases with no gene match: 13. For the CDR3, the DNA is TGTGCCATCAGTGATCTTCCACGCAGGGGGTCAGCTAACTATGGCTACACCTTC. As protein: CAISDLPRRGSANYGYTF.

This sequence joins TRBV13 and TRBJ2-3; TRBD2 matches 12 bases. Germline lookup yields CDR1 PRHDT and CDR2 FYEKMQ (reference sequence). The CDR3 runs to 16 residues. After removal of 4 bases from V and 10 bases from J, the junction contained 12 bases not matched to a gene. This chain's CDR3 is CASSYGPGLAGFAQYF. CDR3 DNA sequence: TGTGCCAGCAGCTACGGGCCGGGACTAGCGGGTTTTGCGCAGTATTTT.

The rearrangement joins TRBV10-3 to TRBJ1-1, with a possible D match to TRBD1 (6 bases). The CDR3 is 13 residues long. V dropped 0 bases and J dropped 7 bases, with 9 bases sitting between them. Germline CDR1 and CDR2: ENHRY and SYGVKD. CDR3 residues: CAISESGGGEAFF. The CDR3 DNA sequence: TGTGCCATCAGTGAGTCAGGGGGGGGTGAAGCTTTCTTT.

The chain uses TRBV7-8 and TRBJ1-3; weak D call: TRBD1 (6 bases). V lost 0 bases and J 2 bases, leaving 14 bases between the germline ends. This CDR3 has 17 amino acids. In germline, CDR1 is SGHVS, CDR2 FQNEAQ. CDR3 amino acids: CASSLAGFGGTGNTIYF. The CDR3 DNA reads TGTGCCAGCAGCTTAGCGGGGTTTGGGGGCACTGGAAACACCATATATTTT.

This sequence joins TRBV7-9 and TRBJ2-5; D is perhaps TRBD1 (7 bases). In germline, CDR1 is SEHNR, CDR2 FQNEAQ (reference sequence). The CDR3 length is 15 residues. Between the trimmed V and J ends, which lost 5 bases and 4 bases, there was a span of 17 bases. CDR3 sequence: CASSGQGGGIETQYF. The CDR3 bases are TGTGCCAGCAGCGGGCAGGGGGGTGGTATAGAGACCCAGTACTTC.

Here the CDR3 DNA reads TGTGCCAGCAGCTTGGGGGGGACAGCGAACACTGAAGCTTTCTTT. It specifies CASSLGGTANTEAFF. V usage is TRBV5-5 and J usage is TRBJ1-1; 7 bases match TRBD1. The CDR3 is made up of 15 amino acids. The germline gives CDR1 SGHKS, CDR2 YYEKEE (reference sequence). V trimming: 0 bases; J trimming: 1 base; junction bases outside the gene matches: 3.

The chain is built from TRBV6-5 and TRBJ1-2, with a possible D match to TRBD1 (6 bases). The CDR3 spans 16 residues. Deletions cut 1 base from V and 2 bases from J, with 14 bases between. Looked up from germline, CDR1 is MNHEY and CDR2 is SVGAGI. The CDR3 DNA reads TGTGCCAGCAGTTACTTCCAGGGGCAGTTCAACTATGGCTACACCTTC. Amino acid sequence: CASSYFQGQFNYGYTF.

This clone was detected once. The J gene is TRBJ1-6, the V gene TRBV2; no definite D call. V was pared by 4 bases and J by 4 bases, with 8 bases between. The CDR3 has 14 residues. From germline, CDR1 is SNHLY and CDR2 FYNNEI. The CDR3 spells CASSAYSYNSPLHF. As DNA, the CDR3 is TGTGCCAGCAGTGCCTACAGTTATAATTCACCCCTCCACTTT. Combining the CDR3 with reference TRBV2 and TRBJ1-6 gives the whole variable domain EPEVTQTPSHQVTQMGQEVILRCVPISNHLYFYWYRQILGQKVEFLVSFYNNEISEKSEIFDDQFSVERPDGSNFTLKIRSTKLEDSAMYFCASSAYSYNSPLHFGNGTRLTVT.

This clone is a singleton in its sample. The gene calls are TRBV5-1 and TRBJ1-6; no firm D call. Germline V lookup: CDR1 SGHRS, CDR2 YFSETQ. The CDR3 loop spans 16 amino acids. Between the trimmed V and J ends, which lost 0 bases and 8 bases, there was a span of 15 bases. The CDR3 sequence: CASSLDLTRGYSPLHF. The CDR3 region has the DNA TGCGCCAGCAGCTTGGATTTGACCCGGGGATATTCACCCCTCCACTTT.

This clone was seen a few times. The chain couples TRBV7-2 to TRBJ1-5; the D is unclear. Germline V CDR1 and CDR2: SGHTA, FQGNSA. The CDR3 has 15 amino acids. V lost 2 bases to trimming and J lost 7 bases, with 15 bases between them. CDR3 amino acids: CASSLKSVGGQPQHF. Written as DNA, the CDR3 is TGTGCCAGCAGCTTAAAGAGTGTGGGCGGGCAGCCCCAGCATTTT.